This TCR beta chain was recorded in a study of blood T cell repertoires in COVID-19. Turning to the study itself: Sources were T cells, B-cell-depleted T cells, or PBMCs; the material itself was cDNA or gDNA.

The count of this clone is one. Method: immunoSEQ multiplex PCR; TCRdb's copy keeps in-frame clones and lacks some. The sample holds 95,000 to 150,000 clones; 86% are singletons and the top ten take about 4.5%. In germline, CDR1 is LNHDA, CDR2 SQIVND (reference sequence). Trimming pared 3 bases from V and 4 bases from J, leaving 18 bases between. CDR3 size: 16 residues. The receptor was derived from a man in his forties with acute or convalescent COVID-19. What was sequenced was peripheral blood. This chain links TRBV19 with TRBJ1-2; no clear D. CDR3 nucleotide sequence: TGTGCCAGTAGTATCCAGAATAGCGACGGATTCTATGGCTACACCTTC. This sequence encodes CASSIQNSDGFYGYTF. Filled out from reference TRBV19 and TRBJ1-2, the complete variable domain reads DGGITQSPKYLFRKEGQNVTLSCEQNLNHDAMYWYRQDPGQGLRLIYYSQIVNDFQKGDIAEGYSVSREKKESFPLTVTSAQKNPTAFYLCASSIQNSDGFYGYTFGSGTRLTVV.